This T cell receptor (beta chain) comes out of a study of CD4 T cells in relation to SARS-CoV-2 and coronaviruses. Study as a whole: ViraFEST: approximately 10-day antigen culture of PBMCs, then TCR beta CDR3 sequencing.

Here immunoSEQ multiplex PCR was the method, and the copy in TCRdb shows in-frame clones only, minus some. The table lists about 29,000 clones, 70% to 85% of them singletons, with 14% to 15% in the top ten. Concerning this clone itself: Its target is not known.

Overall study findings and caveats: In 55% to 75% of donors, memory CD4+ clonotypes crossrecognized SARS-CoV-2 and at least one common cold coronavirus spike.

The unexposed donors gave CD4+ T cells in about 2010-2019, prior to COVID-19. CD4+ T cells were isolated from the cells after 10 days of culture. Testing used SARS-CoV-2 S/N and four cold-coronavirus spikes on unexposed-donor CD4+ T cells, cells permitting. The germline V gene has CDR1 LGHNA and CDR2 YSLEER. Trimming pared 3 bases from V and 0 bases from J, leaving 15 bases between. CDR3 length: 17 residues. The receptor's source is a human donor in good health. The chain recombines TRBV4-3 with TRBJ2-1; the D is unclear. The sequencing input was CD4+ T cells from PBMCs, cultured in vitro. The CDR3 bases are TGCGCCAGCAGCCAGACATCCGGACGGAGCTCCTACAATGAGCAGTTCTTC. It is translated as CASSQTSGRSSYNEQFF.